This T cell receptor (beta chain) derives from a study of long-term antiretroviral therapy in people with HIV. Study-level findings and limits: Blood dates from the mid-2000s to the late 2010s, possibly under older ART regimens. No data on ART adherence, viral resistance or therapy changes. Diversity rose after ART but stayed below transplant donor controls.

Each specimen consisted of about 1-10 million cryopreserved PBMC prior to extraction of DNA. Comments on this clone: Antigen: not known.

CDR3 length equals 18 residues. V lost 2 bases and J lost 6; bases outside the gene matches: 12. The V gene's germline CDR1 is MNHEY and CDR2 SMNVEV (reference sequence). An immunoSEQ assay, version v3.0, was performed at survey level. Profiled with immunoSEQ multiplex PCR; TCRdb holds only in-frame clones, not every one. Of 36,000 or so clones listed, about 80% were seen once; the top ten hold 6% to 7%. The chain uses TRBV27 and TRBJ2-7; 14 bases map to TRBD2. The source was unsorted PBMCs, collected 0.6 years after starting antiretroviral therapy. This TCR came from a man aged 18 to 30 with HIV. The CDR3, as DNA: TGTGCCAGCAGTTTAGGGACTAGCGGGAGTGTATTAGTTTCCGAGCAGTACTTC. This sequence encodes CASSLGTSGSVLVSEQYF.